A single T cell receptor beta chain is shown here with its context. This sample is part of a study of blood T cell repertoires in COVID-19. As for the study in general: The study drew acute and convalescent COVID-19 samples from the United States, Italy and Spain. Nucleic acid was either cDNA or gDNA, and it came from T cells, B-cell-depleted T cells, or PBMCs.

Trimming pared 5 bases from V and 7 bases from J, leaving 17 bases between. CDR1 and CDR2 (germline): SGHAT, FQNNGV. This CDR3 is 14 amino acids long. Per the original methods: How many nucleated cells were present was estimated from reference gene primer amplification. Data came from immunoSEQ multiplex PCR; TCRdb stores just in-frame clones and leaves some out. V, J and clone size are taken as reported in that table, and D and trimming were inferred from the DNA itself. The sample lists 110,000 or so clones, 81% occurring once. Sequencing input: peripheral blood. The sequence was collected from a man aged 50-60 years with acute or convalescent COVID-19. This rearrangement joins TRBV11-2 to TRBJ1-1, with D perhaps TRBD1 (6 bases). CDR3 in amino acids: CASSLLGGQVEAFF. CDR3 sequence (DNA): TGTGCCAGCAGCCTGTTGGGGGGGCAGGTTGAAGCTTTCTTT.